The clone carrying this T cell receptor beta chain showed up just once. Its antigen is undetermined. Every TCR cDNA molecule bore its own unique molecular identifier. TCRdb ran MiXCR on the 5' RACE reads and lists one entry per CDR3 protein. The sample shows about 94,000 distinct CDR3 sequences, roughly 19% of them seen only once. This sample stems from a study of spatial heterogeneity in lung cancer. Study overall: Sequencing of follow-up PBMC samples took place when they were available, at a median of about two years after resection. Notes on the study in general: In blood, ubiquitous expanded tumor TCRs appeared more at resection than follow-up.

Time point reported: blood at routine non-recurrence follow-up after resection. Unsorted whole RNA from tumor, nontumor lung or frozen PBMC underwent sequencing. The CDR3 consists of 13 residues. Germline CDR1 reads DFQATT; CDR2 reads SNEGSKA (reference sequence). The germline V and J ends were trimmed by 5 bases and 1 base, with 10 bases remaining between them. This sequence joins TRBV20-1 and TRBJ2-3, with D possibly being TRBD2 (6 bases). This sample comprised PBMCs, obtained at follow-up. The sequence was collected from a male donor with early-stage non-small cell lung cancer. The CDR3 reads CSAFPGGTDTQYF. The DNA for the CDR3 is TGCAGTGCTTTCCCGGGGGGCACAGATACGCAGTATTTT.